This T cell receptor beta chain was obtained from a study of shared clonotypes between healthy human individuals. Regarding this clone: Its antigen is not identified.

Sequencing used immunoSEQ multiplex PCR; TCRdb keeps in-frame clones, though not all of them. This table holds more than 2 million clones, about 95% found once. Naive-designated CD8 cells lacked CD45RO, were positively enriched for CCR7, and omitted terminally differentiated effector memory CD45RA+ cells. Donation came from healthy HIV-negative adults that had no recent acute infections or vaccinations. Study conclusions and caveats: The study found 4.5% to 5% of naive CD4 clonotypes shared across several donors. Represented genetic and exposure-history diversity was restricted by having few donors. Non-shared clonotypes showed lower generation probabilities than clonotypes common to all four donors.

The specimen was naive CD8+ T cells sorted from blood. The receptor's source is a man in his late teens or twenties in good health.

The CDR3 nucleotides read TGTGCCAGCATTGGGGGAGGAGGCGAGACCCAGTACTTC. The encoded protein is CASIGGGGETQYF. The chain uses TRBV6-5 and TRBJ2-5; D is possibly TRBD2 (6 bases). The germline V and J ends were trimmed by 7 bases and 5 bases, with 14 bases remaining between them. The CDR3 spans 13 residues. The V gene's germline CDR1 is MNHEY and CDR2 SVGAGI.